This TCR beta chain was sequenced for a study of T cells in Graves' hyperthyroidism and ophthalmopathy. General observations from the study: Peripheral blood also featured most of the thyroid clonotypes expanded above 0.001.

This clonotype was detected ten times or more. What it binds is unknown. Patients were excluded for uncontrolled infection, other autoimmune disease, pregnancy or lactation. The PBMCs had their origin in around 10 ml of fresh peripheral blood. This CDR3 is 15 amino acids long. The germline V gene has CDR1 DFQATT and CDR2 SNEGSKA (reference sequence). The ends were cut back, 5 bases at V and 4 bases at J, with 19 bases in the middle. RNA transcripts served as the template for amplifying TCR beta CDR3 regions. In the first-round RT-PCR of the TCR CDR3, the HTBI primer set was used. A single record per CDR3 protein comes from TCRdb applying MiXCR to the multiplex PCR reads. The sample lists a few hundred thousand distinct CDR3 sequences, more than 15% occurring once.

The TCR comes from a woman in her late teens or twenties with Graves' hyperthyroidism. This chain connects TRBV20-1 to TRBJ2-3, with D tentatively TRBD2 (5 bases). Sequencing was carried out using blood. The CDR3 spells CSADTRTLGPDTQYF. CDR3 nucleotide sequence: TGCAGTGCTGATACCAGGACTTTGGGCCCAGATACGCAGTATTTT.